These 5 T cell receptor beta chains were all obtained from the same sample, sequenced in a study of CD8 T cells in Susac syndrome. Random hexamers served to reverse transcribe roughly 0.45 to 1 ug RNA. TCRdb recomputed calls from the immunoSEQ multiplex PCR reads with MiXCR, one row per CDR3 protein. The sample includes about 130,000 distinct CDR3 sequences, approximately 93% of them seen just once. Sample: CD8+ T cells from PBMCs. These receptors were obtained from a human donor with multiple sclerosis.

J is TRBJ1-1 and V is TRBV7-8; D may be TRBD1 (6 bases). The CDR3 is 15 residues long. With 4 bases removed from V and 4 bases from J, the gap between germline ends came to 16 bases. Germline V gene sequence: CDR1 SGHVS, CDR2 FQNEAQ. The CDR3 region is CASSSGGRGGTEAFF. For the CDR3, the DNA is TGTGCCAGCAGCTCGGGCGGCAGGGGAGGCACTGAAGCTTTCTTT.

V is TRBV29-1 and J is TRBJ2-5; 9 nucleotides line up with TRBD1. Germline lookup yields CDR1 SQVTM and CDR2 ANQGSEA. The CDR3 runs to 15 residues. Trimming took 0 bases from V and 5 from J; bases not matched to a gene: 7. DNA for the CDR3: TGCAGCGTTGAAGATGGGGGACAGGGAAGGGAGACCCAGTACTTC. Amino acids: CSVEDGGQGRETQYF. Looking up the rest from reference TRBV29-1 and TRBJ2-5 gives the full variable domain: SAVISQKPSRDICQRGTSLTIQCQVDSQVTMMFWYRQQPGQSLTLIATANQGSEATYESGFVIDKFPISRPNLTFSTLTVSNMSPEDSSIYLCSVEDGGQGRETQYFGPGTRLLVL.

Here the CDR3 DNA reads TGTGCCAGCAGTTTGAGCGGGGGGGCAAGGAATGAGCAGTTCTTC. Translation gives CASSLSGGARNEQFF. The chain uses TRBV9 and TRBJ2-1, with 10 bases fitting TRBD2. The CDR3 is 15 amino acids. CDR1 is SGDLS and CDR2 is YYNGEE in the germline V gene. Trimming cost V 5 bases and J 7 bases; bases outside gene matches: 9. Full variable domain (rest looked up from reference TRBV9 and TRBJ2-1): DSGVTQTPKHLITATGQRVTLRCSPRSGDLSVYWYQQSLDQGLQFLIQYYNGEERAKGNILERFSAQQFPDLHSELNLSSLELGDSALYFCASSLSGGARNEQFFGPGTRLTVL.

This clonotype was seen a few times. V is TRBV9 and J is TRBJ2-4; D may be TRBD1 or TRBD2 (5 bases each). V lost 4 bases and J lost 0, with 17 bases in between. Germline V gives CDR1 SGDLS, CDR2 YYNGEE. The CDR3 runs to 17 residues. The CDR3, as DNA: TGTGCCAGCAGCCCAGACGGGACCGCCGTAGCCAAAAACATTCAGTACTTC. Protein sequence: CASSPDGTAVAKNIQYF.

Here the CDR3 DNA reads TGTGCCAGCAGCCCTAAGATCGGGGAGCTGTTTTTT. It translates to CASSPKIGELFF. The chain has TRBV7-9 and TRBJ2-2; no firm D call. The CDR3 length is 12 residues. The germline V gene has CDR1 SEHNR and CDR2 FQNEAQ (reference sequence). The V end lost 5 bases, the J end lost 7 bases, and 8 bases lay between the germline ends.